The rows below give T cell receptor beta chains drawn from one sample of a study of shared clonotypes between healthy human individuals. Here immunoSEQ multiplex PCR was the method, and the copy in TCRdb shows in-frame clones only, minus some. The sample consists of some 2,000,000 clones, around 95% of them appearing once. The sequencing input was naive CD4+ T cells sorted from blood. These receptors all come from a man between 18 and 29 years old in good health. Both conserved end residues are trimmed from each CDR3.

v_call	j_call	cdr3_length	cdr3_aa
TRBV2	TRBJ1-5	13	ASRRTRYSNQPQH
TRBV2	TRBJ1-1	12	ASIKVGGSSEAF
TRBV19	TRBJ1-4	12	ASSNQASNEKLF
TRBV5-6	TRBJ2-7	14	ASSLRLAGRPLEQY
TRBV6-1	TRBJ2-5	15	ASSELLIDWPKETQY
TRBV7-2	TRBJ2-3	11	ASSFLAGDTQY
TRBV7-9	TRBJ1-2	13	ASRPRDGQGYGYT
TRBV27	TRBJ1-6	15	ASSLGSGGAGNSPLH
TRBV5-1	TRBJ2-7	15	ASSLRLVGLEGYEQY
TRBV5-1	TRBJ1-1	12	ASSFDLLNTEAF
TRBV5-1	TRBJ2-7	11	ASSAGGLGEQY